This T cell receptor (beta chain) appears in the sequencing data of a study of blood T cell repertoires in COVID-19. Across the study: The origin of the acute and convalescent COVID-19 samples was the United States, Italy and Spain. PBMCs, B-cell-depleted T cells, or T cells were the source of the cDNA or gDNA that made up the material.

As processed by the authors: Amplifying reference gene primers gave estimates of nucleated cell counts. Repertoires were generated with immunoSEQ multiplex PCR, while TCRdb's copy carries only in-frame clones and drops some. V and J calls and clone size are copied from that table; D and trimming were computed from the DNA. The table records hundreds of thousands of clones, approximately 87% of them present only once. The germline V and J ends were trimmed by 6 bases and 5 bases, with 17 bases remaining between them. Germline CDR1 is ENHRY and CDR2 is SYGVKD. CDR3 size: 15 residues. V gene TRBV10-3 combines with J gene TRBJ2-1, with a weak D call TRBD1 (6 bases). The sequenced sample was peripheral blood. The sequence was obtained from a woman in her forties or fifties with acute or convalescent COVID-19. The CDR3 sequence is CAISQGQQYDNEQFF. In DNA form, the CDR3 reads TGTGCCATCAGCCAGGGGCAACAATACGACAATGAGCAGTTCTTC.